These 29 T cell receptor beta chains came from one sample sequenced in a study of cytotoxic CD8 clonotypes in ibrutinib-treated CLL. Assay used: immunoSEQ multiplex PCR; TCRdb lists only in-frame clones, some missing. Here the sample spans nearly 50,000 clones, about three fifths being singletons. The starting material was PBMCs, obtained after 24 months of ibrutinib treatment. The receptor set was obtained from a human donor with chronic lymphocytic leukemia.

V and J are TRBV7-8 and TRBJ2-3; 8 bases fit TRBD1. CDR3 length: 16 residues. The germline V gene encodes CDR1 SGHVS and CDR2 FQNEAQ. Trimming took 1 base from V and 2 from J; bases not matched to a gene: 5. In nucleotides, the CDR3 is TGTGCCAGCAGCTTAGGGACAGGGCTTTCCACAGATACGCAGTATTTT. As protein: CASSLGTGLSTDTQYF.

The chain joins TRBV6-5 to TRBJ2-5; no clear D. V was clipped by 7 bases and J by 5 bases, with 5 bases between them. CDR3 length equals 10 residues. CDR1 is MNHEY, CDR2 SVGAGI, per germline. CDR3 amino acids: CASKGETQYF. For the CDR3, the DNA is TGTGCCAGCAAAGGCGAGACCCAGTACTTC.

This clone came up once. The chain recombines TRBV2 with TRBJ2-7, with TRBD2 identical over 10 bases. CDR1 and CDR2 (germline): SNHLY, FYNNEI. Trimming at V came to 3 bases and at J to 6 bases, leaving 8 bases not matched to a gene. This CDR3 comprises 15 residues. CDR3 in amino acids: CASSDALAGALEQYF. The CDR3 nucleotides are TGTGCCAGCAGTGATGCCCTAGCGGGGGCCCTCGAGCAGTACTTC.

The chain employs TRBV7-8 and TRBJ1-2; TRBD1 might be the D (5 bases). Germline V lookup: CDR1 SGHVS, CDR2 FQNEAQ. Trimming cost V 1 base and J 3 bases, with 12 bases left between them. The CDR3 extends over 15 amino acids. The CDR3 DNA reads TGTGCCAGCAGCTTAGGGCAGGGAATTTACTATGGCTACACCTTC. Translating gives CASSLGQGIYYGYTF.

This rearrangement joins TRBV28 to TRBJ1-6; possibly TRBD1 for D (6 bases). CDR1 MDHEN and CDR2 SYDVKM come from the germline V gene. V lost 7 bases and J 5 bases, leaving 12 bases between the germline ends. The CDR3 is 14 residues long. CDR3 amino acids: CASTQGHNNSPLHF. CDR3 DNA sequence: TGTGCCAGCACCCAGGGACACAATAATTCACCCCTCCACTTT.

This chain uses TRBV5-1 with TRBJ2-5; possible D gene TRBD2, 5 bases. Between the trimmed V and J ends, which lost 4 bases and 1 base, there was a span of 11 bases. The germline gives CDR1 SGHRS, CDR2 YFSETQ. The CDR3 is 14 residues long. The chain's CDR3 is CASSRTGVQETQYF. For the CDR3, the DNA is TGCGCCAGCAGCCGCACCGGGGTCCAAGAGACCCAGTACTTC.

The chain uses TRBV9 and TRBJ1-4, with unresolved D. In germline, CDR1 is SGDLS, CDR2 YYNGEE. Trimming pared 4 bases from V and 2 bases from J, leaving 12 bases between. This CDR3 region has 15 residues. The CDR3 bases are TGTGCCAGCAGCCCAAACAGCGGCACTAATGAAAAACTGTTTTTT. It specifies CASSPNSGTNEKLFF.

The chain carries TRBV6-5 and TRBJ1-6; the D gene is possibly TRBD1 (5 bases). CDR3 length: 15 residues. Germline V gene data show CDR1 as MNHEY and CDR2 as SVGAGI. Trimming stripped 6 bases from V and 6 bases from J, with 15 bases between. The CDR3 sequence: CASSRVNTPNSPLHF. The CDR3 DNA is TGTGCCAGCAGCAGGGTAAATACCCCTAATTCACCCCTCCACTTT.

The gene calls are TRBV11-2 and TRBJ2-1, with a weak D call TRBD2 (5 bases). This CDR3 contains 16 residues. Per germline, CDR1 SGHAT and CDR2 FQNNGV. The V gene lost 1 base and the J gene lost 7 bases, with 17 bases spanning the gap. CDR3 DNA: TGTGCCAGCAGCTTAGGAGGGTCTAGAGGCGGGAATGAGCAGTTCTTC. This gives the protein CASSLGGSRGGNEQFF.

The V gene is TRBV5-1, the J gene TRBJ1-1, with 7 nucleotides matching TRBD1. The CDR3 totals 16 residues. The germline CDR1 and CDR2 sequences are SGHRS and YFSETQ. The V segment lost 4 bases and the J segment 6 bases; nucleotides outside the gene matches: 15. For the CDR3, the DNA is TGCGCCAGCAGCCGGGACAGTCTAGGATCGGGGGCTGAAGCTTTCTTT. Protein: CASSRDSLGSGAEAFF.

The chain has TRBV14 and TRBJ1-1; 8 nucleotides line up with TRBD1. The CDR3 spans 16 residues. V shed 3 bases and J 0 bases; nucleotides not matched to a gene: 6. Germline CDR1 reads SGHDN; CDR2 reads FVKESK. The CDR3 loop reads CASSHRTGKLNTEAFF. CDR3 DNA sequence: TGTGCCAGCAGCCATAGGACAGGGAAACTGAACACTGAAGCTTTCTTT. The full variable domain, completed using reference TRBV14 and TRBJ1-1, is EAGVTQFPSHSVIEKGQTVTLRCDPISGHDNLYWYRRVMGKEIKFLLHFVKESKQDESGMPNNRFLAERTGGTYSTLKVQPAELEDSGVYFCASSHRTGKLNTEAFFGQGTRLTVV.

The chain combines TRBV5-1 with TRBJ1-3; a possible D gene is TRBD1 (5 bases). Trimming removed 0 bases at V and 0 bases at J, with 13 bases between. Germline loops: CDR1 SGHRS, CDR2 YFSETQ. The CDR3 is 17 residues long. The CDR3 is CASSLGLGDPSGNTIYF. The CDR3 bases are TGCGCCAGCAGCTTGGGGCTTGGGGACCCCTCTGGAAACACCATATATTTT. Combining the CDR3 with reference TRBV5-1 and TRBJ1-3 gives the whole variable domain KAGVTQTPRYLIKTRGQQVTLSCSPISGHRSVSWYQQTPGQGLQFLFEYFSETQRNKGNFPGRFSGRQFSNSRSEMNVSTLELGDSALYLCASSLGLGDPSGNTIYFGEGSWLTVV.

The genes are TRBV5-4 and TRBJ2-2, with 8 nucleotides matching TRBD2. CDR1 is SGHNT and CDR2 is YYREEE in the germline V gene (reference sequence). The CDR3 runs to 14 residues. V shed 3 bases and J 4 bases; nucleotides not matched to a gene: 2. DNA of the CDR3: TGTGCCAGCAGCTCGGGGGGGATCACCGGGGAGCTGTTTTTT. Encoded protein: CASSSGGITGELFF.

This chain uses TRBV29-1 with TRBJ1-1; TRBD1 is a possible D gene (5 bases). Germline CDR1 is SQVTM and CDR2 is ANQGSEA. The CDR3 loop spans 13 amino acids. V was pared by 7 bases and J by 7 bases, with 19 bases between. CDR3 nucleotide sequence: TGCAGCGCTTTCGGACCAGCCGGGGGTGAAGCTTTCTTT. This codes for CSAFGPAGGEAFF.

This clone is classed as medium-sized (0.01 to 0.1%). The CDR3 is CASSERQGGDSPLHF. CDR3 coding DNA: TGTGCCAGCAGCGAAAGACAGGGAGGTGATTCACCCCTCCACTTT. This chain joins TRBV5-4 and TRBJ1-6, with 7 bases fitting TRBD1. Germline CDR1 is SGHNT and CDR2 is YYREEE (reference sequence). This CDR3 has 15 amino acids. V dropped 4 bases and J dropped 8; count of bases not matched to a gene: 9. Full variable domain (missing parts from reference TRBV5-4 and TRBJ1-6): ETGVTQSPTHLIKTRGQQVTLRCSSQSGHNTVSWYQQALGQGPQFIFQYYREEENGRGNFPPRFSGLQFPNYSSELNVNALELDDSALYLCASSERQGGDSPLHFGNGTRLTVT.

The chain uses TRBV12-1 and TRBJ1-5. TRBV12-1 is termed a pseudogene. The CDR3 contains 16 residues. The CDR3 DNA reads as TGTGCCAGCAGCTGGGGGGGGCAGATTAGCAATCAGCCCCAGCATTTT. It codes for CASSWGGQISNQPQHF.

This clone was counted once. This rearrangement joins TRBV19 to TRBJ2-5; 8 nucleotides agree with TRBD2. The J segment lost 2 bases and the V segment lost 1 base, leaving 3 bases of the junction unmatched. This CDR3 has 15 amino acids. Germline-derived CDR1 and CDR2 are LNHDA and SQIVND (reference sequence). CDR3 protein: CASSIAAGAQETQYF. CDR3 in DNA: TGTGCCAGTAGTATAGCAGCGGGGGCGCAAGAGACCCAGTACTTC.

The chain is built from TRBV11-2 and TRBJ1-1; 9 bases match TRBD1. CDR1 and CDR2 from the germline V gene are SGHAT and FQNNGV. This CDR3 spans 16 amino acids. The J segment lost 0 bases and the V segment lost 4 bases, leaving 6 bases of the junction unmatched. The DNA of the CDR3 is TGTGCCAGCAGCTCCGGGACAGGGCACATGAACACTGAAGCTTTCTTT. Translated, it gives CASSSGTGHMNTEAFF.

The CDR3 protein is CASSEEGGWETQYF. CDR3 in DNA: TGTGCCAGCAGTGAAGAGGGGGGTTGGGAGACCCAGTACTTC. The chain joins TRBV2 to TRBJ2-5; either TRBD1 or TRBD2 may supply D (6 bases each). Trimming removed 1 base at V and 5 bases at J, with 11 bases between. This CDR3 spans 14 amino acids. CDR1 SNHLY and CDR2 FYNNEI come from the germline V gene.

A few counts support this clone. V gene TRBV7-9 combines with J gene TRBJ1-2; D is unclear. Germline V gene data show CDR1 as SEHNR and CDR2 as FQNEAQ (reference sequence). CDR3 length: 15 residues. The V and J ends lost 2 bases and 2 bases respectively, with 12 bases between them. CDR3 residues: CASSLHQTINYGYTF. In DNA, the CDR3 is TGTGCCAGCAGCTTACATCAGACTATCAACTATGGCTACACCTTC.

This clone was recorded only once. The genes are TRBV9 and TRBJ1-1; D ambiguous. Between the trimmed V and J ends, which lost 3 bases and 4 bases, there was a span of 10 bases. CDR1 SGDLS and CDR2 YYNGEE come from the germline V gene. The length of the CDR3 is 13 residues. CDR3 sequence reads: CASSARSGTEAFF. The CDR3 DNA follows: TGTGCCAGCAGCGCCCGAAGCGGCACTGAAGCTTTCTTT.

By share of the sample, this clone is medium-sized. CDR3 protein: CASSPAVEEQYF. For the CDR3, the DNA is TGTGCCAGCAGCCCGGCGGTGGAAGAGCAGTACTTC. The rearrangement joins TRBV7-2 to TRBJ2-7; unclear D gene. The CDR3 sequence is 12 residues long. V lost 5 bases and J 7 bases, leaving 12 bases between the germline ends. Germline V gene data show CDR1 as SGHTA and CDR2 as FQGNSA.

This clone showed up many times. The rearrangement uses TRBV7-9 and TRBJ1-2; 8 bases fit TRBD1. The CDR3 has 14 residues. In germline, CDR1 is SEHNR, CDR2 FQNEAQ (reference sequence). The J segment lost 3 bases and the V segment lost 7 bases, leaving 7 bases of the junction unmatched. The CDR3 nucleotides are TGTGCCAGCATACAGACAGGGGTGGACTATGGCTACACCTTC. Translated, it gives CASIQTGVDYGYTF. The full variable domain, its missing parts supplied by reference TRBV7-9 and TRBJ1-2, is DTGVSQNPRHKITKRGQNVTFRCDPISEHNRLYWYRQTLGQGPEFLTYFQNEAQLEKSRLLSDRFSAERPKGSFSTLEIQRTEQGDSAMYLCASIQTGVDYGYTFGSGTRLTVV.

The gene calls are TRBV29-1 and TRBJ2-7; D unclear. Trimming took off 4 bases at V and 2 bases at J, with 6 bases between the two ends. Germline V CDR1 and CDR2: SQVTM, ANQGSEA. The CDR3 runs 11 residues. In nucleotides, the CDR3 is TGCAGCGTTGCAGGTACCTACGAGCAGTACTTC. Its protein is CSVAGTYEQYF.

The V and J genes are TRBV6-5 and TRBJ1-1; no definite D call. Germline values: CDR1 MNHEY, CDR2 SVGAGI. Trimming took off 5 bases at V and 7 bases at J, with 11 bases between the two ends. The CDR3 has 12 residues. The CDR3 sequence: CASSHRRFEAFF. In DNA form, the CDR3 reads TGTGCCAGCAGTCACCGACGGTTTGAAGCTTTCTTT.

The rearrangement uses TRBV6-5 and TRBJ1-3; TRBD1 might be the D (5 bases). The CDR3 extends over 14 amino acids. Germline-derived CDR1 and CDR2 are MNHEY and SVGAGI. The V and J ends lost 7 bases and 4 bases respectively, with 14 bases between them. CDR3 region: CASTTSAGGNTIYF. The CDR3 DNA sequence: TGTGCCAGCACCACGTCGGCAGGGGGAAACACCATATATTTT.

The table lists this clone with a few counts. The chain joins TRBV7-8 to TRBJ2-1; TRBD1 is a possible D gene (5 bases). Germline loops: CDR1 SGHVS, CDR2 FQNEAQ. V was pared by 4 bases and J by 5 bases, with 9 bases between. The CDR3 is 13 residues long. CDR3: CASSSDINNEQFF. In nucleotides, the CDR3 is TGTGCCAGCAGCTCGGACATCAACAATGAGCAGTTCTTC.

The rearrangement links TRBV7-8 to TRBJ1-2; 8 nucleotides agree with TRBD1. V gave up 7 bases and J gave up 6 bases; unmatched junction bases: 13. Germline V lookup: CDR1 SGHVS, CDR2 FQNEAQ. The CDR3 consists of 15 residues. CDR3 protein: CASTLSGGGVDGYTF. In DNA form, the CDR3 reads TGTGCCAGCACTCTATCAGGGGGCGGAGTAGATGGCTACACCTTC.

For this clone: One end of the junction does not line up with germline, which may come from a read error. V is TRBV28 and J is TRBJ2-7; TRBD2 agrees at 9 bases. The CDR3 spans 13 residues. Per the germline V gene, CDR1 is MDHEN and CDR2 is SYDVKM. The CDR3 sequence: CASSLLWGGLADF. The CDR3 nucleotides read TGTGCCAGCAGTCTCTTATGGGGGGGACTAGCCGACTTC.